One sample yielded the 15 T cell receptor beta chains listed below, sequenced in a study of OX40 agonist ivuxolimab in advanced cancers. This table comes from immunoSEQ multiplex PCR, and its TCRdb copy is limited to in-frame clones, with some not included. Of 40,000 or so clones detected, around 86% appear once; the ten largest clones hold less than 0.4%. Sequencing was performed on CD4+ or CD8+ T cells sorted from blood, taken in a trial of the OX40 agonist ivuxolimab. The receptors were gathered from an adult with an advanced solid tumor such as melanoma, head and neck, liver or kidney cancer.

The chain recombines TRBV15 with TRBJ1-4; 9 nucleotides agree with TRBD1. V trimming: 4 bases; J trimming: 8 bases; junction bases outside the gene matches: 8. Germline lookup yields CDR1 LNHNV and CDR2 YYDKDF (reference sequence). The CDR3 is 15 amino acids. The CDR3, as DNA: TGTGCCACCAGCACAGGGACAGGGTCTTGGGAAAAACTGTTTTTT. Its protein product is CATSTGTGSWEKLFF.

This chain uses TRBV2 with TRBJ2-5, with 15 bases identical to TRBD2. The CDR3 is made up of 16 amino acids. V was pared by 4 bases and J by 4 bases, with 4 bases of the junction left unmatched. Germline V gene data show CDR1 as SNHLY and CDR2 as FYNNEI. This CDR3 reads CASSAGTSGRRETQYF. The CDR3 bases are TGTGCCAGCAGTGCCGGGACTAGCGGGAGGAGAGAGACCCAGTACTTC.

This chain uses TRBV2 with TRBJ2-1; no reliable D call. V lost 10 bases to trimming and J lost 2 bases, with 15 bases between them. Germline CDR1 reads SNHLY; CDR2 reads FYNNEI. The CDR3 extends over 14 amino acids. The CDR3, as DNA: TGTGCCATTGACTTGGCCCGTGCCTACAATGAGCAGTTCTTC. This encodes CAIDLARAYNEQFF.

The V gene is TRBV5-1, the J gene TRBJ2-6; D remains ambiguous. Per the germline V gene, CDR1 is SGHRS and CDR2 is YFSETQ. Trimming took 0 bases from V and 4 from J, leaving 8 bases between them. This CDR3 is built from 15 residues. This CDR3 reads CASSLEGLGANVLTF. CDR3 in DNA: TGCGCCAGCAGCTTGGAGGGTCTCGGGGCCAACGTCCTGACTTTC.

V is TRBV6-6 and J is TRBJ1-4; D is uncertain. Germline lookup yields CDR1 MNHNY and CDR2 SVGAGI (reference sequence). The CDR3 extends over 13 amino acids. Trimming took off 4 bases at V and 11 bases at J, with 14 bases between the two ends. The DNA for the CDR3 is TGTGCCAGCAGTTCCTCCTATCCGGGTAAACTGTTTTTT. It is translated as CASSSSYPGKLFF.

The CDR3 reads CASSIKGYEQYF. In nucleotides, the CDR3 is TGTGCCAGCAGCATTAAAGGATACGAGCAGTACTTC. The genes are TRBV7-8 and TRBJ2-7; no reliable D call. Germline assignment: CDR1 SGHVS and CDR2 FQNEAQ. The CDR3 extends over 12 amino acids. V lost 5 bases, J lost 4 bases, and 9 bases lay in between.

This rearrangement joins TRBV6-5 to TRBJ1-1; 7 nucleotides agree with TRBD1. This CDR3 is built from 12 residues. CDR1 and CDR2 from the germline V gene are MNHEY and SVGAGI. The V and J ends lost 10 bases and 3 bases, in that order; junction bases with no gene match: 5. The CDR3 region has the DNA TGTGCCATCCGAGGGACAGACACTGAAGCTTTCTTT. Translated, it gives CAIRGTDTEAFF.

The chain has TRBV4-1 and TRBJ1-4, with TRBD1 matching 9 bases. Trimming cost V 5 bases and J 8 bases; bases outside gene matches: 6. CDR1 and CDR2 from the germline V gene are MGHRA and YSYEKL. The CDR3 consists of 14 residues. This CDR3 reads CASSKNRGPEKLFF. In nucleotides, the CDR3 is TGCGCCAGCAGCAAAAACAGGGGGCCCGAAAAACTGTTTTTT.

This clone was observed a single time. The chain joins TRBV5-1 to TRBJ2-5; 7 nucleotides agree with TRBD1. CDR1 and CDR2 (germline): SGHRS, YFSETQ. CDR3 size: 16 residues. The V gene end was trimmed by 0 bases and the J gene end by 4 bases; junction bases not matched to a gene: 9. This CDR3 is CASSLAGGRTGETQYF. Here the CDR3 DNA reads TGCGCCAGCAGCTTGGCAGGAGGTCGGACAGGAGAGACCCAGTACTTC.

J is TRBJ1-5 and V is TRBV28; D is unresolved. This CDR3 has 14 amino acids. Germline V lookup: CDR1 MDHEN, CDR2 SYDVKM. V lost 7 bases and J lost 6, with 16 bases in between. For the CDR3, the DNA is TGTGCCAGCACCCCGTTTGGCCGGGGTCAGCCCCAGCATTTT. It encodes CASTPFGRGQPQHF.

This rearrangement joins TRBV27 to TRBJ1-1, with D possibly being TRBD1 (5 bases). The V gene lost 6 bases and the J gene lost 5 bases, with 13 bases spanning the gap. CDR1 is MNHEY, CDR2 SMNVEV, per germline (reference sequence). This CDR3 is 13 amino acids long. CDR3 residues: CASRLTRETEAFF. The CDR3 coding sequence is TGTGCCAGCAGACTCACCAGGGAAACTGAAGCTTTCTTT.

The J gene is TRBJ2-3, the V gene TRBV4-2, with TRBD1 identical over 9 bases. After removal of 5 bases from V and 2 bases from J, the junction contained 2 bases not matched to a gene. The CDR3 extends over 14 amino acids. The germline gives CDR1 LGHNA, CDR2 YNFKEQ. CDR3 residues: CASSGTGFTDTQYF. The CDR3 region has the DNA TGTGCCAGCAGCGGGACAGGGTTCACAGATACGCAGTATTTT.

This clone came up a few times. CDR3 amino acids: CASSPDTNTGELFF. The CDR3 coding sequence is TGTGCCAGCTCACCCGACACGAACACCGGGGAGCTGTTTTTT. V is TRBV18 and J is TRBJ2-2; D unresolved. V was cut by 3 bases and J by 0 bases, with 5 bases left in between. Germline loops: CDR1 KGHSH, CDR2 LQKENI. The CDR3 consists of 14 residues.

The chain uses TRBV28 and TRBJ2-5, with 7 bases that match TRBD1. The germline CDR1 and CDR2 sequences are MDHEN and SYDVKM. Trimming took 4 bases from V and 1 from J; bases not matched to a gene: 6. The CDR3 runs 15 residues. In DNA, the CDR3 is TGTGCCAGCAGTTCCCTGGGACAGACCCAAGAGACCCAGTACTTC. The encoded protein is CASSSLGQTQETQYF.

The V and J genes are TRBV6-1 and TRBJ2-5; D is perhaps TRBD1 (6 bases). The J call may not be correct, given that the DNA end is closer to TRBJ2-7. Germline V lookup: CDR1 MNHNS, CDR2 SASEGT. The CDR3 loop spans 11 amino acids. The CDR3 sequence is CATDRTYEQYF. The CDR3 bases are TGTGCCACCGACAGGACCTACGAGCAGTACTTC.